This passage covers 19 T cell receptor beta chains from one sample sequenced in a study of identical twins. TCRdb fed the 5' RACE reads into MiXCR, producing one record per CDR3 protein. The sample carries some 100,000 distinct CDR3 sequences, 4.5% to 6.5% recorded once. What was sequenced was memory T cells sorted from blood. Receptors were obtained from a woman aged 45-60 years in good health.

The J gene is TRBJ2-1, the V gene TRBV20-1; the match to TRBD1 covers 8 bases. The germline V gene has CDR1 DFQATT and CDR2 SNEGSKA (reference sequence). The V segment lost 8 bases and the J segment 6 bases; nucleotides outside the gene matches: 9. This CDR3 has 13 amino acids. The CDR3 DNA follows: TGCAGTAGCCCGGGACAGGCGGGCAATGAGCAGTTCTTC. Amino acid sequence: CSSPGQAGNEQFF.

This clonotype has at least ten counts. The chain uses TRBV3-1 and TRBJ2-7, with D possibly being TRBD1 (6 bases). The CDR3 consists of 16 residues. Germline V gene sequence: CDR1 LGHDT, CDR2 YNNKEL (reference sequence). Trimming left V 4 bases short and J 5 bases short, with 21 bases between. CDR3 sequence reads: CASSRSGETVWNEQYF. The DNA of the CDR3 is TGTGCCAGCAGCCGCTCAGGGGAGACGGTATGGAACGAGCAGTACTTC.

This clonotype has ten or more counts. The chain recombines TRBV12-3 or TRBV12-4 with TRBJ1-2; no clear D gene. Trimming stripped 3 bases from V and 4 bases from J, with 9 bases between. This CDR3 comprises 13 residues. The CDR3 is CASSFGRSYGYTF. CDR3 coding DNA: TGTGCCAGCAGTTTCGGCAGGTCCTATGGCTACACCTTC.

This clonotype has ten or more counts. This chain connects TRBV29-1 to TRBJ2-2, with D possibly matching TRBD2 (6 bases). Trimming pared 8 bases from V and 3 bases from J, leaving 16 bases between. Germline V gene lookup returns CDR1 SQVTM and CDR2 ANQGSEA. The CDR3 has 14 amino acids. The CDR3 spells CSPPRGKHTGELFF. The CDR3 DNA is TGCAGCCCTCCTCGGGGGAAGCACACCGGGGAGCTGTTTTTT.

This clonotype was observed many times. The chain carries TRBV20-1 and TRBJ2-4, with 11 bases identical to TRBD2. The CDR3 covers 16 residues. CDR1 and CDR2 from the germline V gene are DFQATT and SNEGSKA (reference sequence). The J segment lost 3 bases and the V segment lost 0 bases, leaving 4 bases of the junction unmatched. The DNA of the CDR3 is TGCAGTGCTAGAGATCCTAGCGGGGGGAGCAAAAACATTCAGTACTTC. This gives the protein CSARDPSGGSKNIQYF.

The sample holds many counts of this clonotype. The chain combines TRBV20-1 with TRBJ2-7; 11 positions agree with TRBD2. The CDR3 length is 13 residues. Germline CDR1 reads DFQATT; CDR2 reads SNEGSKA (reference sequence). This CDR3 is CSASSSGGYGQYV. The CDR3 DNA follows: TGCAGTGCCTCCTCTAGCGGGGGGTACGGGCAGTACGTC.

This clonotype appeared many times. CDR3 sequence reads: CASPGVQIAYEQYV. CDR3 bases: TGTGCCAGCCCGGGAGTCCAGATAGCCTACGAGCAGTACGTC. V usage is TRBV7-8 and J usage is TRBJ2-7; D possibly corresponds to TRBD2 (6 bases). The V end lost 8 bases, the J end lost 2 bases, and 16 bases lay between the germline ends. CDR1 and CDR2 from the germline V gene are SGHVS and FQNEAQ. This CDR3 is built from 14 residues.

This clonotype was seen at least ten times. The gene calls are TRBV7-8 and TRBJ2-5; 7 bases are a match to TRBD1. The V segment lost 8 bases and the J segment 1 base; nucleotides outside the gene matches: 7. The CDR3 sequence is 14 residues long. The germline V gene encodes CDR1 SGHVS and CDR2 FQNEAQ. Here the CDR3 DNA reads TGTGCCAGCGATGAGGGGGCCTCCCAAGAGACCCAGTACTTC. Amino acids: CASDEGASQETQYF.

This clonotype occurred a few times. CDR3 amino acids: CASSVSGGAPGYTF. Written as DNA, the CDR3 is TGTGCCAGCAGCGTATCTGGGGGGGCGCCTGGCTACACCTTC. The chain recombines TRBV9 with TRBJ1-2, with a possible D match to TRBD1 (6 bases). The germline V and J ends were trimmed by 1 base and 7 bases, with 14 bases remaining between them. The CDR3 is 14 amino acids. CDR1 SGDLS and CDR2 YYNGEE come from the germline V gene.

This clonotype was counted ten times or more. The J gene is TRBJ1-1, the V gene TRBV25-1, with a tentative D call TRBD1 (6 bases). Trimming took 6 bases from V and 10 from J, leaving 18 bases between them. This CDR3 contains 13 residues. The germline gives CDR1 MGHDK, CDR2 SYGVNS. CDR3 DNA: TGTGCCAGCAGCCCCCTACAGGGCAGTATAGCTTTCTTT. It specifies CASSPLQGSIAFF.

This clonotype was observed at least ten times. The rearrangement links TRBV5-1 to TRBJ2-3, with 10 bases matching TRBD2. The germline gives CDR1 SGHRS, CDR2 YFSETQ. The V segment lost 3 bases and the J segment 10 bases; nucleotides outside the gene matches: 11. The CDR3 contains 15 residues. The CDR3 DNA follows: TGCGCCAGCAGCTCCGAGCCAGCGGGAGGGGTGGCGCAGTATTTT. Its translation: CASSSEPAGGVAQYF.

Ten or more counts support this clonotype. This sequence joins TRBV18 and TRBJ2-6, with TRBD1 matching 7 bases. Germline lookup yields CDR1 KGHSH and CDR2 LQKENI. V lost 2 bases and J lost 0; bases outside the gene matches: 7. There are 18 residues in the CDR3. CDR3 nucleotide sequence: TGTGCCAGCTCACCAGGGACAGCCTCGAGCTCTGGGGCCAACGTCCTGACTTTC. Encoded protein: CASSPGTASSSGANVLTF. Supplemented by reference TRBV18 and TRBJ2-6, the full variable domain reads NAGVMQNPRHLVRRRGQEARLRCSPMKGHSHVYWYRQLPEEGLKFMVYLQKENIIDESGMPKERFSAEFPKEGPSILRIQQVVRGDSAAYFCASSPGTASSSGANVLTFGAGSRLTVL.

The table lists this clonotype with many counts. The chain joins TRBV27 to TRBJ2-2; TRBD1 might be the D (6 bases). Between the trimmed V and J ends, which lost 4 bases and 4 bases, there was a span of 25 bases. The germline V gene encodes CDR1 MNHEY and CDR2 SMNVEV (reference sequence). This CDR3 contains 19 residues. CDR3 loop: CASSWLKGRGSFVTGELFF. In DNA form, the CDR3 reads TGTGCCAGCAGTTGGCTTAAGGGTAGGGGGTCCTTCGTCACCGGGGAGCTGTTTTTT.

This clonotype was detected ten times or more. The rearrangement uses TRBV6-5 and TRBJ2-1; TRBD1 aligns across 7 bases. Germline CDR1 is MNHEY and CDR2 is SVGAGI. This CDR3 has 11 amino acids. J gave up 10 bases and V 6 bases, and 3 bases lay outside the gene matches. CDR3 DNA sequence: TGTGCCAGCAGCCCAGGGGGAGAGCAGTTCTTC. Translation: CASSPGGEQFF.

This clonotype was observed many times. The CDR3 sequence: CASSQDLFGLAGGYEQYF. As DNA, the CDR3 is TGCGCCAGCAGCCAAGATCTCTTTGGTCTAGCGGGAGGGTACGAGCAGTACTTC. The V gene is TRBV4-1, the J gene TRBJ2-7; TRBD2 aligns across 12 bases. CDR3 length: 18 residues. The germline gives CDR1 MGHRA, CDR2 YSYEKL. V gave up 0 bases and J gave up 4 bases; unmatched junction bases: 10.

This clonotype was recorded many times. The J gene is TRBJ1-2, the V gene TRBV11-2, with a weak D call TRBD1 (5 bases). The CDR3 is 15 residues long. Germline values: CDR1 SGHAT, CDR2 FQNNGV. Trimming removed 5 bases from V and 4 bases from J, with 17 bases in between. The CDR3, as DNA: TGTGCCAGCAGCACCCAGACAGCTTCCTCCTATGGCTACACCTTC. The encoded protein is CASSTQTASSYGYTF. Full variable domain (missing parts from reference TRBV11-2 and TRBJ1-2): EAGVAQSPRYKIIEKRQSVAFWCNPISGHATLYWYQQILGQGPKLLIQFQNNGVVDDSQLPKDRFSAERLKGVDSTLKIQPAKLEDSAVYLCASSTQTASSYGYTFGSGTRLTVV.

This clonotype appeared many times. J is TRBJ2-2 and V is TRBV27, with 7 bases aligning to TRBD1. V lost 3 bases to trimming and J lost 0 bases; unmatched junction nucleotides: 7. CDR3 size: 17 residues. The germline CDR1 and CDR2 sequences are MNHEY and SMNVEV (reference sequence). This CDR3 reads CASSFEGGQSNTGELFF. In nucleotides, the CDR3 is TGTGCCAGCAGTTTTGAAGGGGGACAGTCGAACACCGGGGAGCTGTTTTTT.

The J gene is TRBJ2-6, the V gene TRBV4-1, with a possible D match to TRBD1 (6 bases). V was cut by 4 bases and J by 0 bases, with 13 bases left in between. CDR3 length equals 17 residues. Germline CDR1 MGHRA, CDR2 YSYEKL. The CDR3 nucleotides read TGCGCCAGCAGCCCCACAGGGTCCAACTCTGGGGCCAACGTCCTGACTTTC. It specifies CASSPTGSNSGANVLTF.

This clonotype was seen ten or more times. V and J are TRBV20-1 and TRBJ2-1; D uncertain. There are 12 residues in the CDR3. V lost 5 bases and J lost 7, with 12 bases in between. Germline V gene lookup returns CDR1 DFQATT and CDR2 SNEGSKA (reference sequence). CDR3 coding DNA: TGCAGTGCTCCGATTTTGGGGAATGAGCAGTTCTTC. Translating it yields CSAPILGNEQFF.